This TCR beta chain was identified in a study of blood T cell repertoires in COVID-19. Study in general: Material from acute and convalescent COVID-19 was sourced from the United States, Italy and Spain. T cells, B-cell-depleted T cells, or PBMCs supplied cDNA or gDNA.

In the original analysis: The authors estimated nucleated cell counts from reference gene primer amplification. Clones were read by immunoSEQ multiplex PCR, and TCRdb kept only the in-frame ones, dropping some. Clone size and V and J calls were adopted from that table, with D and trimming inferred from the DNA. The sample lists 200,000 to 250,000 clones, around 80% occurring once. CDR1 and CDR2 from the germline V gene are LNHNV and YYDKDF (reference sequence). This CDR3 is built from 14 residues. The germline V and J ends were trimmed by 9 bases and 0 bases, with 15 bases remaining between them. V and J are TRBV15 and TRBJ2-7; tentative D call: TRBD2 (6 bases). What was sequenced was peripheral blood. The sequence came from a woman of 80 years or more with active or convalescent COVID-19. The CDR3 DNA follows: TGTGCCACAAAGTTAGGCGGGGACTCCTACGAGCAGTACTTC. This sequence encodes CATKLGGDSYEQYF.